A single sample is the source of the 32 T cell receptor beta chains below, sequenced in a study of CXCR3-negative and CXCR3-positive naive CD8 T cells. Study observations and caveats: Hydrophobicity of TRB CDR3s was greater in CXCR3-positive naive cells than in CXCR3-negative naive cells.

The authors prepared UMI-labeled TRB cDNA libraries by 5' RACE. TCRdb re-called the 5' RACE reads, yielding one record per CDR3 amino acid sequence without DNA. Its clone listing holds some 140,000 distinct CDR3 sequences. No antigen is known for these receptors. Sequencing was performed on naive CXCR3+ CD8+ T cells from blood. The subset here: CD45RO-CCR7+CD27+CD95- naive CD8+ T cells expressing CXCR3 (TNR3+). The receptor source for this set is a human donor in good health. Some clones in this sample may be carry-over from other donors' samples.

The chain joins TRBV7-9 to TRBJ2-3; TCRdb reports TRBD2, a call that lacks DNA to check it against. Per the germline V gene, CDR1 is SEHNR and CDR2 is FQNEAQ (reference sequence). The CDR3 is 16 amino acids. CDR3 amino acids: CASSLVLASFPDTQYF.

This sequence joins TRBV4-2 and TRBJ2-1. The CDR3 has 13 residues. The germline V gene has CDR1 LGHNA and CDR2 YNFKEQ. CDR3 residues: CPSSQAYNNEQFF.

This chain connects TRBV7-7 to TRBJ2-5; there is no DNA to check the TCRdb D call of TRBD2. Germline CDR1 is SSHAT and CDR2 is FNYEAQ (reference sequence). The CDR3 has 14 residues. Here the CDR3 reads CASSPLAGLETQYF.

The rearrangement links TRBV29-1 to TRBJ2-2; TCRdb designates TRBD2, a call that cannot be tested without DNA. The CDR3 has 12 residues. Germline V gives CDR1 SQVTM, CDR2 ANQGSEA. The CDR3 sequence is CSVVGEAGELFF.

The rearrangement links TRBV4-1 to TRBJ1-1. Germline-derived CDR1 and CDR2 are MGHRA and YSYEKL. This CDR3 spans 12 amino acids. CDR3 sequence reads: CASSHKGTEAFF.

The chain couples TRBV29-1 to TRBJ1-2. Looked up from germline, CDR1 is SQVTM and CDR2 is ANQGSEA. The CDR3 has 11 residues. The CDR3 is CSVGKVYGYTF.

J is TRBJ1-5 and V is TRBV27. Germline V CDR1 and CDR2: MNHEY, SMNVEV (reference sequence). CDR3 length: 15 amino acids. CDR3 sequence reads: CASSLSRGGRQPQHF.

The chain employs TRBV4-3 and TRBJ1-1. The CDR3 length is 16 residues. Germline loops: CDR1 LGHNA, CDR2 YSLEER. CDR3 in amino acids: CASSQDRLPGNTEAFF.

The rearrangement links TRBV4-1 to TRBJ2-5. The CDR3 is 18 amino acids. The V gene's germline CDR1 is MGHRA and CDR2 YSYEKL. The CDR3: CASSLDYSILLRPETQYF.

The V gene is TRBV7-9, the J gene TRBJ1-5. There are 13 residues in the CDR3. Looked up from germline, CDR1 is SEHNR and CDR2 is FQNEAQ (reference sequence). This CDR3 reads CASSLGLGQPQHF.

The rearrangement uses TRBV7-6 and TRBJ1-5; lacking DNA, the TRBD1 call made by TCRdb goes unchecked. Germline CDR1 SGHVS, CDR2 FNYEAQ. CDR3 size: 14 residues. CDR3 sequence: CASSAAGSNQPQHF.

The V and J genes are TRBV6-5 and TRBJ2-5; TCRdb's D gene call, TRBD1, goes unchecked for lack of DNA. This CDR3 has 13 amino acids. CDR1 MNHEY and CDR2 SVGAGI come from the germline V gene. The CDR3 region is CASSGNWGETQYF.

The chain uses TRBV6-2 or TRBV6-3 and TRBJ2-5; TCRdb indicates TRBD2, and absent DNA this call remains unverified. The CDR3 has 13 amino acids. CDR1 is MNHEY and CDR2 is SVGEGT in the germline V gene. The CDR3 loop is CASSFNTLETQYF.

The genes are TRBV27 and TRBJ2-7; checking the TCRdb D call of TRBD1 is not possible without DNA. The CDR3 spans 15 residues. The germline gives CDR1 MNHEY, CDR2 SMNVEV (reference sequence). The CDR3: CASSVNRGHSYEQYF.

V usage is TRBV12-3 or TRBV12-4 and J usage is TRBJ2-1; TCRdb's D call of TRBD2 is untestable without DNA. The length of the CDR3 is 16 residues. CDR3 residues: CASTLFSGVPMSEQFF.

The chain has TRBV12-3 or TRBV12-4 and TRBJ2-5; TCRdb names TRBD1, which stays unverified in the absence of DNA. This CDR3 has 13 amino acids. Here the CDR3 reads CASSGTFQETQYF.

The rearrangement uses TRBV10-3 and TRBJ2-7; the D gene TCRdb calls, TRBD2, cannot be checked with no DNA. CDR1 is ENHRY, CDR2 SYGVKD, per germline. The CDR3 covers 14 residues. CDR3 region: CAIRPGLAGDEQYF.

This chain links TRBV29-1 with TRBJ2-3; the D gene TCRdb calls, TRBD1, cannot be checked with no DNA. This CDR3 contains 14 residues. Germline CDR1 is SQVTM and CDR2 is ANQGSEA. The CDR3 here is CSGEFQGSTDTQYF.

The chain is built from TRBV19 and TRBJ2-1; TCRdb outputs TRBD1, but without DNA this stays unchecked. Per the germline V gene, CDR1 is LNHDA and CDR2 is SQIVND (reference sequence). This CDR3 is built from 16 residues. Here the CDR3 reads CASSIAGAFSYNEQFF. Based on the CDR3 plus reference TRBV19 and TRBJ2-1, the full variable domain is DGGITQSPKYLFRKEGQNVTLSCEQNLNHDAMYWYRQDPGQGLRLIYYSQIVNDFQKGDIAEGYSVSREKKESFPLTVTSAQKNPTAFYLCASSIAGAFSYNEQFFGPGTRLTVL.

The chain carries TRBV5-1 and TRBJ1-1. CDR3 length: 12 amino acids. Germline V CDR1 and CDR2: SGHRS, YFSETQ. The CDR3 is CASSLEGFGAFF. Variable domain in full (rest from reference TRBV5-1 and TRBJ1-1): KAGVTQTPRYLIKTRGQQVTLSCSPISGHRSVSWYQQTPGQGLQFLFEYFSETQRNKGNFPGRFSGRQFSNSRSEMNVSTLELGDSALYLCASSLEGFGAFFGQGTRLTVV.

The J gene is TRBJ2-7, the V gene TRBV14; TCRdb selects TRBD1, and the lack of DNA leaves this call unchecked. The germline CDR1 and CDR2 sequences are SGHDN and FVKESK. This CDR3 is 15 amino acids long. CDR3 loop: CASSHRDRGRYEQYF.

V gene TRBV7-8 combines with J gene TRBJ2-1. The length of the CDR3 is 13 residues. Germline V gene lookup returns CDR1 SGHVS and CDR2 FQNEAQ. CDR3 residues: CASSLGLASELFF.

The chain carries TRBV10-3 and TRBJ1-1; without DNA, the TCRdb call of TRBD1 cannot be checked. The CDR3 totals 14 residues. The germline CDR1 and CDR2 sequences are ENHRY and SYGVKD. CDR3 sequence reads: CAIRVGPPNTEAFF.

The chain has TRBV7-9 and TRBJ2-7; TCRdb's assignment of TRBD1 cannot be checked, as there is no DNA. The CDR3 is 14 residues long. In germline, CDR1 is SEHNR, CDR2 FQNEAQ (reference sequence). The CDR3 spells CASSPPMASGEQYF. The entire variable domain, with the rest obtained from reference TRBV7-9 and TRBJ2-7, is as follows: DTGVSQNPRHKITKRGQNVTFRCDPISEHNRLYWYRQTLGQGPEFLTYFQNEAQLEKSRLLSDRFSAERPKGSFSTLEIQRTEQGDSAMYLCASSPPMASGEQYFGPGTRLTVT.

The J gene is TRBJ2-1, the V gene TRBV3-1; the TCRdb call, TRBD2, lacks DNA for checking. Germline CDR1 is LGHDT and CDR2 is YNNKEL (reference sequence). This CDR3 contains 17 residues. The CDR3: CACSRNPSGSSYNEQFF.

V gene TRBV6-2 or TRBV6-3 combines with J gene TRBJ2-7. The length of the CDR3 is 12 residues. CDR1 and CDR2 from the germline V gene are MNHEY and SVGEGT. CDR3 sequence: CASSYSRYEQYF.

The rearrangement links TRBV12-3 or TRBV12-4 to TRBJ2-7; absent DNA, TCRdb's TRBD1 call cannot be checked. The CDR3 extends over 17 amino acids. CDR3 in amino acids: CASSFQAPGLSPYEQYF.

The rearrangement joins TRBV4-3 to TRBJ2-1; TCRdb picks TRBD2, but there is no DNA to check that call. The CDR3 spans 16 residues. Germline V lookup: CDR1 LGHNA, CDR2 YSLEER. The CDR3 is CASSQDPASGASEQFF.

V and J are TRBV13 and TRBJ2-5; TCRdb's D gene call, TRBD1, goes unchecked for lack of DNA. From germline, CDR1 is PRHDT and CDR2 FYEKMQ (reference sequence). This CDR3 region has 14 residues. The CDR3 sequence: CASSRAGAGETQYF.

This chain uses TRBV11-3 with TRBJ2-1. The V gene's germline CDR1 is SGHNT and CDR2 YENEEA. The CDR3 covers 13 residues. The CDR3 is CASSSPESVEQFF.

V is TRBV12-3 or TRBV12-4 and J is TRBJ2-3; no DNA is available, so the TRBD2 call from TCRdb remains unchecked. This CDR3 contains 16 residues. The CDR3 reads CASSLSSGGAKDTQYF.

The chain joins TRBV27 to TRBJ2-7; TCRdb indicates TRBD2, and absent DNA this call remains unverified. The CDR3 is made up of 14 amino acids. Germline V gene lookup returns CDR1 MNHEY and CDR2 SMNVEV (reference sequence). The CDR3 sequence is CASSFGGRVHEQYF.